This T cell receptor (beta chain) was captured in a study of T cell responses to AZD1222 COVID-19 vaccine. Study-level points and caveats: At baseline, just five to seven AZD1222 recipients tested seropositive. Elevations in Spike-specific TCR breadth and depth followed administration of two AZD1222 doses.

In its sample, this clone was seen once. Its antigen is unidentified. TCRdb's copy holds only in-frame clones and misses some; the assay was immunoSEQ multiplex PCR. In the table there are tens of thousands of clones, 75% to 85% of which are singletons. The V gene lost 1 base and the J gene lost 0 bases, with 10 bases spanning the gap. The CDR3 totals 16 residues. Per the germline V gene, CDR1 is SGHTA and CDR2 is FQGNSA. The source of this sequence is an adult in good health. Sequencing used peripheral blood, obtained on day 0 of AZD1222 vaccination. The V call is TRBV7-2, the J call TRBJ1-5; D is uncertain. The CDR3 sequence: CASSLGGYYSNQPQHF. CDR3 coding DNA: TGTGCCAGCAGCTTAGGAGGGTACTATAGCAATCAGCCCCAGCATTTT.